Below, one TCR beta chain is given with its context. It lacks a known antigen. Base qualities were left out, and no much larger clone turns up one base away. Libraries were prepared through 5' RACE. Sequencing was carried out with an Illumina HiSeq 2500. The second PCR ran for roughly 7 to 11 cycles and used a J-beta primer mix along with a sample-barcoded 5' primer. Each TCR beta cDNA molecule received a unique molecular identifier from a template-switch 5' adaptor carrying 12 random nucleotides. Each sample yielded at least 2.5 million CDR3-containing paired-end reads. First-strand cDNA was synthesized from all RNA with the Mint cDNA synthesis kit, primed by a TRBC-specific oligonucleotide. Following uracil-DNA glycosylase treatment, a first 18-cycle PCR with universal primers M1SS and BC2_uni_R was performed on all cDNA. In the paper's pipeline: For normalization, 1 million high-quality reads were randomly selected from each sample, with every read carrying a distinct molecular identifier. Reads with shared molecular identifiers were discarded instead of being binned into consensus sequences. MiTCR, run with a Q25 quality threshold and the strictest error-elimination algorithm, handled CDR3 identification, clonotype clustering and error correction. Lower-bound total TCR beta diversity was estimated with a nonparametric unseen species model using Euler transformation. Using fastp at Q25 and MiXCR, TCRdb reprocessed the public reads and kept productive beta chains. Every entry covers one CDR3 protein and lists the most common genes and DNA from its rows. TCRdb assigned the V and J calls; the authors' analysis was not used. A total of roughly 1.5 million distinct CDR3 sequences appear in this sample, 35% to 45% of them only once. The ten largest clones capture around 4% of the sample.

This entry belongs to a study of blood T cells in healthy people across ages (dated by TCRdb to the mid-2010s). In the study overall: Template switching captured roughly one uniquely barcoded TCR beta cDNA molecule per two T cells in model experiments. The study measured age-related changes in TCR beta repertoire diversity using deep sequencing normalized with unique cDNA molecular identifiers. To avoid experimental bias, donors of different ages were spread randomly across the sequencing lanes. Using the same blood draw, the study looked at two additional independent replicas of 1 million unique cDNA reads for two donors, one aged 18 to 30 and the other aged 80 or older. The donors were divided into four age groups: young (average around 16 years), middle-aged (about 40), aged (around 67) and long-lived (about 84). The investigation overall reported the following: Because donor CMV infection status was unknown, age-related changes in expanded clonotypes were potentially confounded. Bulk unsorted PBMC profiling prevented conclusive comparison of naive and antigen-experienced compartments. Compared with the aged group, the long-lived group had more naive CD4+ T cells, fewer expanded clones and increased TCR diversity, suggesting age selection. Observed TCR beta diversity correlated strongly with the percentage of naive T cells measured by flow cytometry. Estimates of total diversity based on one million sequenced T cells were regarded as lower bounds and as underestimates. As age increased, observed TCR beta diversity per million T cells dropped in a roughly linear way, and a significant reduction was already evident by age roughly 40.

Systemically healthy Caucasian individuals from Russia, 35 to 50 in total and aged roughly 6 to 100 years, were included as donors. Ten milliliters of peripheral blood were drawn from each donor into EDTA-treated Vacutainer tubes. Ficoll-Paque density-gradient centrifugation was used to isolate PBMCs, with at least 6.5 million per sample. Trizol reagent was used to extract total RNA from PBMCs, with at least 6 micrograms per sample. For every donor, an aliquot of PBMCs went through flow cytometry to measure the percentages of naive CD45RAhigh/CD27high T cells. The CDR3, cysteine through phenylalanine, is 15 amino acids long. Solely the CDR3 DNA is kept, with 45 bases framed from the first base. The trim is 5 bases for V and 1 base for J, with a gap of 14 bases between the germline ends. Reading the germline V gene gives CDR1 SNHLY and CDR2 FYNNEI.

The origin of this receptor is a young woman in good health. The sequenced sample consisted of blood. This chain is built from TRBV2 and TRBJ1-1; TRBD1 might be the D gene, on 6 matching bases. In nucleotides, the sequence is TGTGCCAGCAGTTCCCCCCAGACAGGGAACACTGAAGCTTTCTTT. This translates into CASSSPQTGNTEAFF.